The rows below give T cell receptor beta chains drawn from one sample of a study of T-cell memory formation after mild COVID-19. Each CDR3 protein is one row after TCRdb ran MiXCR on the 5' RACE reads. Here the sample spans approximately 500,000 distinct CDR3 sequences, 20% to 30% being singletons. The sequenced sample was PBMCs or a T cell subset sorted from them (not recorded which). The receptors come from an adult woman who had mild COVID-19 (a few samples of this study predate the infection). Cell type and time point are not known. The CDR3 runs from the conserved cysteine through the conserved F or W. D genes are given only for firm matches. Where a row states a size, it is once, few, many or the class of an expanded clone; other rows omit it.

-,TRBV6-6,-,TRBJ1-2,TGTGCCAGCAGTTACGGAGAGGGCGGCTACACCTTC,CASSYGEGGYTF
-,TRBV2,-,TRBJ2-5,TGTGCCAGCAGGGATTCAGGGTGGAGGGAGACCCAGTACTTC,CASRDSGWRETQYF
-,TRBV12-3/TRBV12-4,-,TRBJ1-1,TGTGCCAGCAGTTTATTCGGCAAGAACACTGAAGCTTTCTTT,CASSLFGKNTEAFF
TRBD2,TRBV11-1,-,TRBJ2-1,TGTGCCAGCAGCCAACTAGCGGGAGGGTACAATGAGCAGTTCTTC,CASSQLAGGYNEQFF
-,TRBV25-1,-,TRBJ1-1,TGTGCCAGCAGCTACACAGGGTGGGACACTGAAGCTTTCTTT,CASSYTGWDTEAFF
-,TRBV6-5,-,TRBJ1-4,TGTGCCAGCAGTTACTCAGGGTTAGGTAATGAAAAACTGTTTTTT,CASSYSGLGNEKLFF
-,TRBV7-9,many,TRBJ2-5,TGCGCCAGCAGCTTGAGCGGTCAAGAGACCCAGTACTTC,CASSLSGQETQYF
-,TRBV5-5,few,TRBJ2-5,TGTGCCAGCAGCCACCTAGGGGCGGCGTCCGAAGGTGCTTGGACCCAGTACTTC,CASSHLGAASEGAWTQYF
TRBD2,TRBV30,-,TRBJ2-3,TGTGCCTGGAGTGTAGATCCGTCTAGCGGTACCCCTAGCACAGATACGCAGTATTTT,CAWSVDPSSGTPSTDTQYF
TRBD2,TRBV29-1,few,TRBJ2-5,TGCAGCGCCCCCGGGACTAGCGGGAGTGAGACCCAGTACTTC,CSAPGTSGSETQYF
-,TRBV6-5,-,TRBJ2-7,TGTGCCAGCAGCCAATATACACACTACGAGCAGTACTTC,CASSQYTHYEQYF
-,TRBV11-1,-,TRBJ2-1,TGTGCCAGCAGCTTAGAGGTTACGGTCAATGAGCAGTTCTTC,CASSLEVTVNEQFF
-,TRBV15,few,TRBJ2-5,TGTGCCACCAGCAAAGAACTAGTGGTCCAAGAGACCCAGTACTTC,CATSKELVVQETQYF
TRBD2,TRBV29-1,-,TRBJ2-3,TGCAGCGCCCAGTCTAGCGGGAGGGCCGCAGATACGCAGTATTTT,CSAQSSGRAADTQYF
-,TRBV7-3,-,TRBJ2-2,TGTGCCAGCAGCCTGGCCCACTCCTGGGACTTTACCCCCGGGGAGCTGTTTTTT,CASSLAHSWDFTPGELFF
-,TRBV5-1,few,TRBJ1-1,TGCGCCAGCAGCCAAGGGGAGGGCTACACTGAAGCTTTCTTT,CASSQGEGYTEAFF
-,TRBV4-2,-,TRBJ2-3,TGTGCCAGCAGCCAAGGCGAACAGGGCCGAGATACGCAGTATTTT,CASSQGEQGRDTQYF
TRBD2,TRBV5-1,-,TRBJ2-2,TGCGCCAGCAGCAACGACCCCGGGGGGGCGAGGGAGCTGTTTTTT,CASSNDPGGARELFF
TRBD2,TRBV5-6,-,TRBJ2-1,TGTGCCAGCAGATTCCCGGGGGGGTTAGTGCAGTTCTTC,CASRFPGGLVQFF
TRBD1,TRBV5-1,-,TRBJ2-3,TGCGCCAGCAGCACAGGACAGGGAGGAGATACGCAGTATTTT,CASSTGQGGDTQYF
-,TRBV3-1,few,TRBJ2-2,TGTGCCAGCAGCCAAGGTCACGGGACCGGGGAGCTGTTTTTT,CASSQGHGTGELFF
-,TRBV4-2,-,TRBJ1-4,TGTGCCAGCAGCCTATCGACCTCACCTAATGAAAAACTGTTTTTT,CASSLSTSPNEKLFF
TRBD1,TRBV18,-,TRBJ1-1,TGTGCCAGCTCGCAAAGTAACAGGGGGAACACTGAAGCTTTCTTT,CASSQSNRGNTEAFF
-,TRBV30,-,TRBJ2-7,TGTGCCTGGAGCCGGCCGGCGGTCGAGCAGTACTTC,CAWSRPAVEQYF
-,TRBV5-6,-,TRBJ2-5,TGTGCCAGCAGACTGGGGGGCGGGGTAGTGGACTTC,CASRLGGGVVDF
-,TRBV5-1,-,TRBJ1-2,TGCGCCAGCAGCTTGGGGTATGTCGGTCAGACCTATGGCTACACCTTC,CASSLGYVGQTYGYTF
TRBD1,TRBV7-2,few,TRBJ2-6,TGTGCCAGCAGCTTGGGACAGCCTTCTGGGGCCAACGTCCTGACTTTC,CASSLGQPSGANVLTF
TRBD2,TRBV2,few,TRBJ2-7,TGTGCCAGCATAAGGGAGGGGAGCTCCTACGAGCAGTACTTC,CASIREGSSYEQYF
TRBD2,TRBV30,few,TRBJ2-1,TGTGCCTGGAGTCGCCTAGCGGTCTCCTACAATGAGCAGTTCTTC,CAWSRLAVSYNEQFF
TRBD2,TRBV12-3/TRBV12-4,few,TRBJ2-3,TGTGCCAGCTCACTTGGTAGCGGGGGAACGCAGTATTTT,CASSLGSGGTQYF
-,TRBV29-1,few,TRBJ2-1,TGCAGCGTTGTGTCTGCTTACAATGAGCAGTTCTTC,CSVVSAYNEQFF
-,TRBV7-2,few,TRBJ2-7,TGTGCCAGCAGCTTGACTCTCAGCGAGCAGTACTTC,CASSLTLSEQYF
-,TRBV9,few,TRBJ2-3,TGTGCCAGCAGCGTAAGGGGTAGCGGCTTTATCACAGATACGCAGTATTTT,CASSVRGSGFITDTQYF
TRBD2,TRBV12-3/TRBV12-4,few,TRBJ2-7,TGTGCCAGCAGTTTTAGAGGGATGGGGGGGAGTCGCGAGCAGTACTTC,CASSFRGMGGSREQYF
-,TRBV25-1,-,TRBJ1-6,TGTGCCAGCAGTGCGGGGGATTCCTATAATTCACCCCTCCACTTT,CASSAGDSYNSPLHF
-,TRBV2,few,TRBJ1-1,TGTGCCATCAGACCCCCCGGTAGGGAAGCTTTCTTT,CAIRPPGREAFF
-,TRBV12-3/TRBV12-4,few,TRBJ1-2,TGTGCCAGCACCGCATGGGGGTCCGGCGGCTACACCTTC,CASTAWGSGGYTF
-,TRBV4-1,-,TRBJ2-6,TGCGCCAGCAGCCAGGAGAGGGCCAACGTCCTGACTTTC,CASSQERANVLTF
-,TRBV6-2/TRBV6-3,once,TRBJ1-1,TGTGCCAGCAGTCCGATCAGGGCGAAAATCTCTGAAGCTTTCTTT,CASSPIRAKISEAFF
TRBD2,TRBV6-2/TRBV6-3,few,TRBJ2-7,TGTGCCAGCAGCGAAACTTATGCCGGGACTAGCGAATACGAGCAGTACTTC,CASSETYAGTSEYEQYF
TRBD2,TRBV10-3,many,TRBJ2-3,TGTGCCATCAAGCGCGGGAGTGGAGATACGCAGTATTTT,CAIKRGSGDTQYF
-,TRBV20-1,-,TRBJ1-1,TGCAGTGCTGCAGGGGCTGAAGCTTTCTTT,CSAAGAEAFF
-,TRBV20-1,-,TRBJ2-4,TGCAGTGCTAGAGAGCAGGGGCTAGCCAAAAACATTCAGTACTTC,CSAREQGLAKNIQYF
TRBD2,TRBV12-3/TRBV12-4,few,TRBJ2-5,TGTGCCAGCAGTTTCCGACTAGCTAGCGGGGTGGAAGAGACCCAGTACTTC,CASSFRLASGVEETQYF
TRBD2,TRBV5-5,few,TRBJ2-1,TGTGCCAGCAGCTTGGTGAGCGGGACGAGCTCCTACAATGAGCAGTTCTTC,CASSLVSGTSSYNEQFF
-,TRBV15,few,TRBJ2-3,TGTGCCACCAGCAGACCCTTTAGCGGCTCCACAGATACGCAGTATTTT,CATSRPFSGSTDTQYF
-,TRBV7-9,-,TRBJ2-1,TGTGCCAGCAGCTTAGCGAGGCAGGGAAGAATCAATGAGCAGTTCTTC,CASSLARQGRINEQFF
-,TRBV30,-,TRBJ2-5,TGTGCCTGGACTCCAACGGGGTCATGGGAGACCCAGTACTTC,CAWTPTGSWETQYF
-,TRBV7-9,few,TRBJ1-1,TGTGCCAGCAGCTTGGGCAGTCTCTCTGAAGCTTTCTTT,CASSLGSLSEAFF
TRBD2,TRBV18,-,TRBJ2-3,TGTGCCAGCTCACCCATGACTAGCGGGAGCACAGATACGCAGTATTTT,CASSPMTSGSTDTQYF
TRBD1,TRBV20-1,-,TRBJ2-7,TGCAGTGCTACCTCCCGGGACAGAGTTTCCTACGAGCAGTACTTC,CSATSRDRVSYEQYF
TRBD1,TRBV29-1,once,TRBJ2-7,TGCAGCGTTGAGGGGGACAGGGGGTCCTACGAGCAGTACTTC,CSVEGDRGSYEQYF
-,TRBV12-3/TRBV12-4,-,TRBJ2-5,TGTGCCAGCAGTTGGCGGGGTTTAGAGACCCAGTACTTC,CASSWRGLETQYF
-,TRBV6-1,-,TRBJ1-2,TGTGCCACCAAGGCAATTGACCACTATGGCTACACCTTC,CATKAIDHYGYTF
-,TRBV29-1,few,TRBJ2-3,TGCAGCGCCCTCACAGGGAGTCGGGCAGATACGCAGTATTTT,CSALTGSRADTQYF
-,TRBV20-1,few,TRBJ1-2,TGCAGTGCTAGATACAAGGGGTACGACTATGGCTACACCTTC,CSARYKGYDYGYTF
-,TRBV23-1,few,TRBJ2-1,TGCGCCAGCAGTCAATCCCGTAGTGAGCAGTTCTTC,CASSQSRSEQFF
-,TRBV7-2,few,TRBJ2-3,TGTGCCAGCAGCTTCCACGGGAAGGCAGATACGCAGTATTTT,CASSFHGKADTQYF
TRBD2,TRBV7-7,-,TRBJ2-5,TGTGCTAGCAGCCAAGGATATTCTAGCGGACAAGAGACCCAGTACTTC,CASSQGYSSGQETQYF